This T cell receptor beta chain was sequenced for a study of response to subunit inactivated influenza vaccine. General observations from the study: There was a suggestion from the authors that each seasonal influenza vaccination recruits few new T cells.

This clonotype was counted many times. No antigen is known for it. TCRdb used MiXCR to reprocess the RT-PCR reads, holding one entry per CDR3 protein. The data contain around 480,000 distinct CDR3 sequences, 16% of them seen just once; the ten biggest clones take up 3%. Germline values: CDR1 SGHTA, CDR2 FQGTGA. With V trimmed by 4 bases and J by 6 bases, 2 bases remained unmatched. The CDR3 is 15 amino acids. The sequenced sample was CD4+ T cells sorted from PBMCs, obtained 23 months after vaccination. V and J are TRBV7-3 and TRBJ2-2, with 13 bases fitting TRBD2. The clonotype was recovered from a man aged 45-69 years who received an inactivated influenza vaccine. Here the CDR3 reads CASSSGLAGAGELFF. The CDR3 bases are TGTGCCAGCAGCTCAGGACTAGCGGGAGCCGGGGAGCTGTTTTTT.